These T cell receptor beta chains were read from a single sample in a study of blood T cell repertoires in COVID-19. TCRdb's table, derived via immunoSEQ multiplex PCR, lists solely in-frame clones and lacks some. The sample holds some 50,000 clones, around 85% seen once. The sequenced sample was peripheral blood. The receptors come from a man between 50 and 59 years old with active COVID-19. Both conserved end residues are part of each CDR3. Each record gives: V gene, J gene, clone size, D gene, CDR3 length, CDR3 DNA, CDR3 protein. A D gene is named only where the DNA matches it firmly. Where a row states a size, it is once, few, many or the class of an expanded clone; other rows omit it.

TRBV7-4	TRBJ1-2	NA	NA	16	TGTGCCAGCAGCTTACATTCGCGAGGACTCTTCTATGGCTACACCTTC	CASSLHSRGLFYGYTF
TRBV2	TRBJ2-1	NA	TRBD2	13	TGTGCCAGCGGCGGGGGGGCAGGGAATGAGCAGTTCTTC	CASGGGAGNEQFF
TRBV6-5	TRBJ1-3	once	NA	14	TGTGCCAGCGGCCGTCTGGGGGCCGGAAACACCATATATTTT	CASGRLGAGNTIYF
TRBV7-2	TRBJ2-1	NA	TRBD2	15	TGTGCCAGCAGCGGGGCTAGCGGGTTGAGCAATGAGCAGTTCTTC	CASSGASGLSNEQFF
TRBV5-1	TRBJ2-5	once	TRBD1	17	TGCGCCAGCAGCCCGGGGACAGATTCGTGGGGCCAAGAGACCCAGTACTTC	CASSPGTDSWGQETQYF
TRBV10-2	TRBJ2-5	NA	TRBD2	14	TGCGCCAGCGGAGGGACTAGCGGTCAAGAGACCCAGTACTTC	CASGGTSGQETQYF
TRBV4-1	TRBJ1-2	NA	NA	16	TGCGCCAGCAGCACGGGTCGGGGGGTGGGTAACTATGGCTACACCTTC	CASSTGRGVGNYGYTF
TRBV6-8	TRBJ1-2	NA	NA	14	TGTGCCAGCAGTTACTCTACATGTAACTATGGCTACACCTTC	CASSYSTCNYGYTF
TRBV7-6	TRBJ2-6	NA	NA	16	TGTGCCAGCAGCTTGGGCACGACCTCTGGGGCCAACGTCCTGACTTTC	CASSLGTTSGANVLTF
TRBV5-1	TRBJ2-7	few	TRBD1	14	TGCGCCAGCAGACTGGGACAGACTCCCTACGAGCAGTACTTC	CASRLGQTPYEQYF
TRBV6-5	TRBJ2-5	once	NA	16	TGTGCCAGCAGTTACTCGGTAGCTCTCCCGGGAGAGACCCAGTACTTC	CASSYSVALPGETQYF
TRBV5-8	TRBJ1-5	NA	NA	13	TGTGCCAGCAGCCTGGTCGGCAATCAGCCCCAGCATTTT	CASSLVGNQPQHF
TRBV7-6	TRBJ2-7	NA	TRBD1	15	TGTGCCAGCAGCTCAAGGCTGGACAGGGGCCACGAGCAGTACTTC	CASSSRLDRGHEQYF
TRBV10-3	TRBJ1-2	NA	TRBD1	14	TGTGCCATCAGCGGACAGGGGGGTAACTATGGCTACACCTTC	CAISGQGGNYGYTF
TRBV3-1/TRBV3-2	TRBJ2-6	NA	TRBD1	18	TGTGCCAGCAGCCGCCGACAGGGGGTGATCTCTGGGGCCAACGTCCTGACTTTC	CASSRRQGVISGANVLTF
TRBV7-2	TRBJ2-3	NA	NA	15	TGTGCCAGCAGCTTACCAAGCGGAAGCACAGATACGCAGTATTTT	CASSLPSGSTDTQYF
TRBV6-6	TRBJ2-3	once	NA	14	TGTGCCAGCAGTTACGATAGCGGCACAGATACGCAGTATTTT	CASSYDSGTDTQYF
TRBV2	TRBJ2-5	NA	NA	14	TGTGCCAGCAGTGAAACCCTAGAGCCCCCAACCCAGTACTTC	CASSETLEPPTQYF
TRBV10-1	TRBJ2-1	NA	NA	16	TGCGCCAGCAGTGAAGGAGTGGGGGGGCTTTACAATGAGCAGTTCTTC	CASSEGVGGLYNEQFF
TRBV7-9	TRBJ2-2	NA	TRBD1	16	TGTGCCAGCAGCGGGACAGGAAATTACGAACACCGGGGAGCTGTTTTT	CASSGTGNYEHRGAVF
TRBV9	TRBJ2-4	NA	NA	13	TGTGCCAGCAGCGTAGCCAGCCAGGGCATTCAGTACTTC	CASSVASQGIQYF
TRBV12-1	TRBJ2-2	NA	NA	16	TGTGCCAGCAGCTTTGGCGGGACAGGGGACACCGGGGAGCTGTTTTTT	CASSFGGTGDTGELFF
TRBV27	TRBJ2-1	once	NA	12	TGTGCCAGCAGTTTCTCGAGCCATGAGCAGTTCTTC	CASSFSSHEQFF
TRBV5-4	TRBJ2-1	NA	NA	15	TGTGCCAGCAGCTTCGCGGGGTCGCAGGCCTATAGGCAGTTCTTC	CASSFAGSQAYRQFF